A single sample gave rise to the 18 T cell receptor beta chains below, sequenced in a study of T cell repertoires in cytomegalovirus infection. No antigens are known for them. TCRdb analysed the reads with MiXCR anew, one entry per CDR3 protein. The table shows 900,000 to 950,000 distinct CDR3 sequences, with 30% to 40% occurring only once. The sample consisted of cultured CD8+ T cells from PBMCs, taken from culture after CMV antigen stimulation. The source is a human donor in good health (CMV status not recorded). Some clones in this sample may be carry-over from other donors' samples.

This clonotype was detected a few times. CDR3 sequence: CASSAGTGNTEAFF. CDR3 DNA: TGTGCCAGCAGCGCCGGGACAGGGAACACTGAAGCTTTCTTT. This chain joins TRBV2 and TRBJ1-1, with 8 bases fitting TRBD1. Germline CDR1 reads SNHLY; CDR2 reads FYNNEI. Losses at the gene ends were 6 bases for V and 1 base for J; bases not matched to a gene: 4. The CDR3 spans 14 residues. Supplemented by reference TRBV2 and TRBJ1-1, the full variable domain reads EPEVTQTPSHQVTQMGQEVILRCVPISNHLYFYWYRQILGQKVEFLVSFYNNEISEKSEIFDDQFSVERPDGSNFTLKIRSTKLEDSAMYFCASSAGTGNTEAFFGQGTRLTVV.

This clonotype showed up just once. The genes are TRBV20-1 and TRBJ1-2; 7 bases line up with TRBD1. This CDR3 comprises 17 residues. V dropped 2 bases and J dropped 6; count of bases not matched to a gene: 18. Germline lookup yields CDR1 DFQATT and CDR2 SNEGSKA (reference sequence). In DNA form, the CDR3 reads TGCAGTGCTAGACCCAACATCGTCAGGGGGAGGGAGGATGGCTACACCTTC. This codes for CSARPNIVRGREDGYTF.

The gene calls are TRBV6-8 and TRBJ2-2; D is possibly TRBD1 (5 bases). The germline gives CDR1 MNHGY, CDR2 SAAAGT. The CDR3 contains 13 residues. V lost 8 bases to trimming and J lost 5 bases, with 12 bases between them. CDR3 loop: CASPRKGTGELFF. DNA of the CDR3: TGTGCCAGCCCCCGGAAGGGGACCGGGGAGCTGTTTTTT.

CDR3 sequence (DNA): TGTGCCAGCAGCCCCCCCGGGGTGGGCTATGGCTACACCTTC. Its protein is CASSPPGVGYGYTF. J is TRBJ1-2 and V is TRBV7-9, with D hard to call. CDR1 and CDR2 (germline): SEHNR, FQNEAQ (reference sequence). The CDR3 spans 14 residues. V dropped 5 bases and J dropped 4 bases, with 14 bases sitting between them.

This clonotype was counted between two and nine times. The rearrangement joins TRBV7-9 to TRBJ1-1; D uncertain. Per germline, CDR1 SEHNR and CDR2 FQNEAQ (reference sequence). Trimming took off 4 bases at V and 11 bases at J, with 11 bases between the two ends. CDR3 length: 11 residues. The CDR3 DNA follows: TGTGCCAGCAGCTCCCACCGTGGGGCTTTCTTT. Its protein is CASSSHRGAFF.

The gene calls are TRBV6-1 and TRBJ1-3, with D uncertain. V lost 4 bases, J lost 0 bases, and 7 bases lay in between. This CDR3 spans 14 amino acids. Germline CDR1 MNHNS, CDR2 SASEGT. The CDR3 DNA sequence: TGTGCCAGCAGTGGCGGCCGCTCTGGAAACACCATATATTTT. This sequence encodes CASSGGRSGNTIYF.

This clonotype has a count of ten or more. The chain combines TRBV6-1 with TRBJ2-7; the match to TRBD1 covers 7 bases. The CDR3 spans 15 residues. The trim removed 9 bases at V and 3 bases at J, leaving 14 bases unmatched. The V gene's germline CDR1 is MNHNS and CDR2 SASEGT. CDR3 nucleotide sequence: TGTGCCAGTCTTTTCGACAGGGAAGGGTTCTACGAGCAGTACGTC. It translates to CASLFDREGFYEQYV.

This chain joins TRBV11-2 and TRBJ1-1; D might be TRBD1 (6 bases). Looked up from germline, CDR1 is SGHAT and CDR2 is FQNNGV. V was clipped by 0 bases and J by 3 bases, with 14 bases between them. The CDR3 runs 16 residues. The CDR3 DNA follows: TGTGCCAGCAGCTTAGATAGGAACAGGGCGGACACTGAAGCTTTCTTT. Translated, it gives CASSLDRNRADTEAFF.

As regards this clonotype: A much larger clone differs from this one at a single base, so this may be a read error. The chain combines TRBV6-5 with TRBJ1-1, with TRBD1 matching 8 bases. With 4 bases clipped from V and 4 bases from J, the junction kept 17 bases outside the gene matches. The germline V gene encodes CDR1 MNHEY and CDR2 SVGAGI. CDR3 length equals 18 residues. The CDR3 loop is CASSFNLPGQEGFTEAFF. CDR3 nucleotides: TGTGCCAGCAGTTTTAATCTGCCGGGACAGGAAGGATTCACTGAAGCTTTCTTT.

This clonotype has at least ten counts. This CDR3 reads CASSLPDRGYGYTF. In nucleotides, the CDR3 is TGTGCCAGCAGCTTACCCGACAGGGGATATGGCTACACCTTC. The chain is built from TRBV7-9 and TRBJ1-2, with 8 bases matching TRBD1. Losses at the gene ends were 2 bases for V and 5 bases for J; bases not matched to a gene: 4. Germline CDR1 SEHNR, CDR2 FQNEAQ (reference sequence). This CDR3 comprises 14 residues. Using reference TRBV7-9 and TRBJ1-2 for the parts outside the CDR3, the full variable domain is DTGVSQNPRHKITKRGQNVTFRCDPISEHNRLYWYRQTLGQGPEFLTYFQNEAQLEKSRLLSDRFSAERPKGSFSTLEIQRTEQGDSAMYLCASSLPDRGYGYTFGSGTRLTVV.

This clonotype was observed many times. The genes are TRBV7-8 and TRBJ2-7; 7 bases agree with TRBD2. V shed 6 bases and J 4 bases; nucleotides not matched to a gene: 6. The CDR3 loop spans 13 amino acids. The germline gives CDR1 SGHVS, CDR2 FQNEAQ. The CDR3 DNA sequence: TGTGCCAGCAGTGGCAGGGAGGGGTACGAGCAGTACGTC. Its protein product is CASSGREGYEQYV.

This clonotype was counted a few times. This chain connects TRBV12-5 to TRBJ1-1; D call uncertain. V was cut by 2 bases and J by 7 bases, with 5 bases left in between. The CDR3 consists of 11 residues. The V gene's germline CDR1 is LGHNT and CDR2 FRNRAP. Here the CDR3 reads CASGLRDEAFF. The CDR3 nucleotides read TGTGCTAGTGGTTTGCGAGATGAAGCTTTCTTT.

The chain has TRBV6-2 or TRBV6-3 and TRBJ1-5; TRBD1 agrees at 7 bases. The CDR3 contains 18 residues. CDR1 is MNHEY and CDR2 is SVGEGT in the germline V gene. Germline trimming cut 4 bases from V and 5 bases from J; bases unmatched to any gene: 17. CDR3 DNA sequence: TGTGCCAGCAGTTGGGACAGTGCGCTTTGGGGGGATTATCAGCCCCAGCATTTT. Amino acids: CASSWDSALWGDYQPQHF.

This clonotype was observed a handful of times. This chain uses TRBV7-2 with TRBJ1-5, with D hard to call. From germline, CDR1 is SGHTA and CDR2 FQGNSA. V was shortened by 5 bases and J by 4 bases, with 9 bases between the two germline ends. CDR3 length: 13 amino acids. CDR3 in amino acids: CASSHLENQPQHF. The CDR3 DNA follows: TGTGCCAGCAGCCACCTAGAAAATCAGCCCCAGCATTTT.

The chain carries TRBV7-8 and TRBJ2-5; 11 positions agree with TRBD2. V dropped 5 bases and J dropped 5; count of bases not matched to a gene: 7. Per germline, CDR1 SGHVS and CDR2 FQNEAQ. CDR3 size: 15 residues. CDR3 nucleotides: TGTGCCAGCAGCCACATAGCGGGGGGGCGGGAGACCCAGTACTTC. Translation: CASSHIAGGRETQYF.

There are many counts of this clonotype. This sequence joins TRBV7-9 and TRBJ1-1; weak D call: TRBD1 (5 bases). Trimming removed 5 bases from V and 6 bases from J, with 16 bases in between. Germline CDR1 is SEHNR and CDR2 is FQNEAQ (reference sequence). The CDR3 contains 14 residues. The CDR3 coding sequence is TGTGCCAGCAGCCCCGGACACGTGGTTCCTGAAGCTTTCTTT. This translates into CASSPGHVVPEAFF.

The chain employs TRBV12-3 or TRBV12-4 and TRBJ1-2; D unclear. Trimming pared 2 bases from V and 4 bases from J, leaving 11 bases between. CDR3 length: 14 amino acids. As DNA, the CDR3 is TGTGCCAGCAGTTTAATTGGGCCCAGCTATGGCTACACCTTC. Translation: CASSLIGPSYGYTF.

DNA for the CDR3: TGCGCCAGCAGCCAAGATCGGGACTCGCTCACAGATACGCAGTATTTT. Protein: CASSQDRDSLTDTQYF. The chain is built from TRBV4-3 and TRBJ2-3; D may be TRBD2 (6 bases). Germline V gives CDR1 LGHNA, CDR2 YSLEER. The CDR3 covers 16 residues. The ends were cut back, 0 bases at V and 2 bases at J, with 12 bases in the middle.